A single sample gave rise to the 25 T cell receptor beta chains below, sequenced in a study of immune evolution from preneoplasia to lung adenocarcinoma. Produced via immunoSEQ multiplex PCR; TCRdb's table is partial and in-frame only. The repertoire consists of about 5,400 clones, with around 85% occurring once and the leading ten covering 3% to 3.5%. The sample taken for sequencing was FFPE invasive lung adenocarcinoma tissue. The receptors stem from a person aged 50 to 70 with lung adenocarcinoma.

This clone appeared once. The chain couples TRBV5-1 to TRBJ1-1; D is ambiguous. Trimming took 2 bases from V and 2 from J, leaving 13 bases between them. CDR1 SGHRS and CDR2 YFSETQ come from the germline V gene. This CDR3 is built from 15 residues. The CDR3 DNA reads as TGCGCCAGCAGCTTACTCGACACCTTTAACACTGAAGCTTTCTTT. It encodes CASSLLDTFNTEAFF.

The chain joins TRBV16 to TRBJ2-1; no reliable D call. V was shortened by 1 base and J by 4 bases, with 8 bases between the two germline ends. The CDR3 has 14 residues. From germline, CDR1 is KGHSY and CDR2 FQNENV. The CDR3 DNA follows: TGTGCCAGCAGCCAATTCGGAGATTACAATGAGCAGTTCTTC. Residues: CASSQFGDYNEQFF.

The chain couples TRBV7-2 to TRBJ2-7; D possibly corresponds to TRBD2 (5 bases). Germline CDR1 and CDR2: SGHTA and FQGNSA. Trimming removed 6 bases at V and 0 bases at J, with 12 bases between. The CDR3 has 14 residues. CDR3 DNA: TGTGCCAGCAGATTCACGAGGGACTCCTACGAGCAGTACTTC. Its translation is CASRFTRDSYEQYF.

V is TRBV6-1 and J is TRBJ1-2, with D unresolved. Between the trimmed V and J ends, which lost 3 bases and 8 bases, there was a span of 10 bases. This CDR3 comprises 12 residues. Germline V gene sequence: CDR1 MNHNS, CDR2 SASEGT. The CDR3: CASSDGSPGYTF. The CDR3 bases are TGTGCCAGCAGTGATGGGTCGCCGGGCTACACCTTC.

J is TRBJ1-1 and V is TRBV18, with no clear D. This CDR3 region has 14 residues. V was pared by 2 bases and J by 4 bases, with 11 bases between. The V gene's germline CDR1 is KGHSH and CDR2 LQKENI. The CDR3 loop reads CASSPSKGGTEAFF. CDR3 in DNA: TGTGCCAGCTCACCATCCAAGGGTGGCACTGAAGCTTTCTTT.

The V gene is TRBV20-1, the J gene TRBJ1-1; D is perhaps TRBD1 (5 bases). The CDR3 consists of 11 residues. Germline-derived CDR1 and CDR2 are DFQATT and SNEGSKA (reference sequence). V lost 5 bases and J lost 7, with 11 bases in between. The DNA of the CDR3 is TGCAGTGCTGCTAAGGGGCTTGAAGCTTTCTTT. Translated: CSAAKGLEAFF.

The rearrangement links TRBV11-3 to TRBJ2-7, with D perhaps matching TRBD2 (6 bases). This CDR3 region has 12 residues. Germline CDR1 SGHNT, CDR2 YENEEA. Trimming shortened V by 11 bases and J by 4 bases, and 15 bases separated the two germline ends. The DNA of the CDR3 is TGTGCCTCGGAGGGCCGCGGTTACGAGCAGTACTTC. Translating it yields CASEGRGYEQYF. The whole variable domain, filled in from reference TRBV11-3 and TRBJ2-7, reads EAGVVQSPRYKIIEKKQPVAFWCNPISGHNTLYWYLQNLGQGPELLIRYENEEAVDDSQLPKDRFSAERLKGVDSTLKIQPAELGDSAVYLCASEGRGYEQYFGPGTRLTVT.

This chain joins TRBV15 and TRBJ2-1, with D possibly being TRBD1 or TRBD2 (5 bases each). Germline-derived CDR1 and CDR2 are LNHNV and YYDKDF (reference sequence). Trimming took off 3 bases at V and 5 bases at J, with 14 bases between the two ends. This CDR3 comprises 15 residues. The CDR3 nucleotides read TGTGCCACCAGCAGCGGGACGCCTAAAAACAATGAGCAGTTCTTC. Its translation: CATSSGTPKNNEQFF.

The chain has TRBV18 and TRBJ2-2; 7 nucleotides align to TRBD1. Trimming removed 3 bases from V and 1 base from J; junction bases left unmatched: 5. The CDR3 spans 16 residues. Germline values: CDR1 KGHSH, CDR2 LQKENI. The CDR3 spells CASSPTGQMNTGELFF. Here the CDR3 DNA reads TGTGCCAGCTCACCCACGGGACAGATGAACACCGGGGAGCTGTTTTTT.

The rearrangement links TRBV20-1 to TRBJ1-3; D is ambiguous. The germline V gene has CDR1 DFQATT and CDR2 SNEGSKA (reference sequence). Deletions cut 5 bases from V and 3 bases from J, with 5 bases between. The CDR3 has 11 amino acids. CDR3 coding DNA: TGCAGTGCTGAGGGTGGAAACACCATATATTTT. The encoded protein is CSAEGGNTIYF.

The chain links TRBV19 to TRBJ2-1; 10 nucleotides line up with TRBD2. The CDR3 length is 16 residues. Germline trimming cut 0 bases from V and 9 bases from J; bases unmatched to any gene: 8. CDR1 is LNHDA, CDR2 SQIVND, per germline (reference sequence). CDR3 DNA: TGTGCCAGTAGTATAGATCTGGCTAGCGGGAGTCTTGAGCAGTTCTTC. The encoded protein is CASSIDLASGSLEQFF. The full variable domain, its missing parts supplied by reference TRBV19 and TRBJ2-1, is DGGITQSPKYLFRKEGQNVTLSCEQNLNHDAMYWYRQDPGQGLRLIYYSQIVNDFQKGDIAEGYSVSREKKESFPLTVTSAQKNPTAFYLCASSIDLASGSLEQFFGPGTRLTVL.

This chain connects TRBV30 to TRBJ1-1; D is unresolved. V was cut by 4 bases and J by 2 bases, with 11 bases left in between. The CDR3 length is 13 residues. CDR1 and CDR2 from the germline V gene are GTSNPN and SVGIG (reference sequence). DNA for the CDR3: TGTGCCTGGAACCAGGACGGTAACACTGAAGCTTTCTTT. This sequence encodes CAWNQDGNTEAFF.

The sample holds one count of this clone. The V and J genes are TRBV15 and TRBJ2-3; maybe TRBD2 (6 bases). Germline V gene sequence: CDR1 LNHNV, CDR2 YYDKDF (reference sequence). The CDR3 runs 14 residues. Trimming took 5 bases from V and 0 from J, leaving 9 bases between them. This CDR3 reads CATSRDSSTDTQYF. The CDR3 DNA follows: TGTGCCACCAGCCGGGACTCGAGCACAGATACGCAGTATTTT.

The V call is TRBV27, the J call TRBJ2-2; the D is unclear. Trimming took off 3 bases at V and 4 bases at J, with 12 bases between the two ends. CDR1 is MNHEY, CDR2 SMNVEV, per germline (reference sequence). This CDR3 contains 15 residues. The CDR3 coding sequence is TGTGCCAGCAGTTTTGGGGTTTCGCGCACCGGGGAGCTGTTTTTT. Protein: CASSFGVSRTGELFF.

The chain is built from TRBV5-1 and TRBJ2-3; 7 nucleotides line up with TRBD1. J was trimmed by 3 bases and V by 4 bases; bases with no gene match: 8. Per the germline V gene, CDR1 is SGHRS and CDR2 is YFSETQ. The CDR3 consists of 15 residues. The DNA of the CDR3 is TGCGCCAGCAGCACACGACAGGGCGTGACAGATACGCAGTATTTT. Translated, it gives CASSTRQGVTDTQYF.

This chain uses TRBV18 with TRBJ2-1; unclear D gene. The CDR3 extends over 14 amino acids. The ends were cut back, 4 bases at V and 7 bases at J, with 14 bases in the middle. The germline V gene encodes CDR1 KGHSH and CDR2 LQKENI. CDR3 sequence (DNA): TGTGCCAGCTCACTGGGGATTAGTGGGAATGAGCAGTTCTTC. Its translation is CASSLGISGNEQFF. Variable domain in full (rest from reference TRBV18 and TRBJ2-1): NAGVMQNPRHLVRRRGQEARLRCSPMKGHSHVYWYRQLPEEGLKFMVYLQKENIIDESGMPKERFSAEFPKEGPSILRIQQVVRGDSAAYFCASSLGISGNEQFFGPGTRLTVL.

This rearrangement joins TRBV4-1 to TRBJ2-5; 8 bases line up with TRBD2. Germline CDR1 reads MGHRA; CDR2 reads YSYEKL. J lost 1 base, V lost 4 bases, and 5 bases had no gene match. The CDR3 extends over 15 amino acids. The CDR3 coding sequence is TGCGCCAGCAGCCCCACTACTAGCGGCCAAGAGACCCAGTACTTC. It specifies CASSPTTSGQETQYF.

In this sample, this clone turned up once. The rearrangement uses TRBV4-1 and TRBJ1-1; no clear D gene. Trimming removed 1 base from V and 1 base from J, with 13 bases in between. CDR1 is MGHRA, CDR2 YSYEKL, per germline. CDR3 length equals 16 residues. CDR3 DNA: TGCGCCAGCAGCCAAGTCCCCGCGGGCCGGAACACTGAAGCTTTCTTT. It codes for CASSQVPAGRNTEAFF.

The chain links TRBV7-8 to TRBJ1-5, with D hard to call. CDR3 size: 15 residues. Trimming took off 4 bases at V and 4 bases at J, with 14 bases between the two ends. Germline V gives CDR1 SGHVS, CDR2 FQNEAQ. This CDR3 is CASSSTEAGNQPQHF. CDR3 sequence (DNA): TGTGCCAGCAGCTCGACTGAGGCCGGGAATCAGCCCCAGCATTTT.

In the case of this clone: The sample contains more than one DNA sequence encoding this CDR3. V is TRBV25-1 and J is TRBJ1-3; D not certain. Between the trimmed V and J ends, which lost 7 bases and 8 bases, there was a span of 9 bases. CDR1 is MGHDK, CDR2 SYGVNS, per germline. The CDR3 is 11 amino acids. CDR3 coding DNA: TGTGCCAGCACTCCTGGGGACACCATATATTTT. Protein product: CASTPGDTIYF.

CDR3 sequence (DNA): TGTGCCAGCAGCTTGGGTAGCGGGGTAGCCGCGGGTACCCAGTACTTC. It specifies CASSLGSGVAAGTQYF. The genes are TRBV5-6 and TRBJ2-5; 8 positions match TRBD2. Germline trimming cut 0 bases from V and 8 bases from J; bases unmatched to any gene: 12. Germline assignment: CDR1 SGHDT and CDR2 YYEEEE. The length of the CDR3 is 16 residues.

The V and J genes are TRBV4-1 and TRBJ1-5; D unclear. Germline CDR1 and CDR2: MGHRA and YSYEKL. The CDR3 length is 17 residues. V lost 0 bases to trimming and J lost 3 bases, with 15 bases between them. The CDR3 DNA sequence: TGCGCCAGCAGCCAAGATATTACAGCAGAAACCAATCAGCCCCAGCATTTT. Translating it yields CASSQDITAETNQPQHF.

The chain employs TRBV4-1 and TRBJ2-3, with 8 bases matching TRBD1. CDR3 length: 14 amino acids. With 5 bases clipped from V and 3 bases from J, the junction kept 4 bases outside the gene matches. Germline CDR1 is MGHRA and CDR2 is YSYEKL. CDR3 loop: CASSDRQGTDTQYF. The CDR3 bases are TGCGCCAGCAGCGACAGACAGGGGACAGATACGCAGTATTTT.

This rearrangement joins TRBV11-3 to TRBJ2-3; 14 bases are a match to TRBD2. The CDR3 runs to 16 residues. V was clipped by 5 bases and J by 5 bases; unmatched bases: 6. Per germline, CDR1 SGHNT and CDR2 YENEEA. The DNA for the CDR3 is TGTGCCAGCAGCCAAGGGACTAGCGGGAGTTTAGATACGCAGTATTTT. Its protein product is CASSQGTSGSLDTQYF.

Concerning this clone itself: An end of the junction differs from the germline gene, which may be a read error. The CDR3 sequence: CASSLGGSFNEQFF. The CDR3 region has the DNA TGTGCCAGCAGCTTGGGCGGGTCCTTCAATGAGCAGTTCTTC. V gene TRBV11-3 combines with J gene TRBJ2-1, with TRBD2 as a possible D gene (5 bases). The germline gives CDR1 SGHNT, CDR2 YENEEA. The CDR3 consists of 14 residues.